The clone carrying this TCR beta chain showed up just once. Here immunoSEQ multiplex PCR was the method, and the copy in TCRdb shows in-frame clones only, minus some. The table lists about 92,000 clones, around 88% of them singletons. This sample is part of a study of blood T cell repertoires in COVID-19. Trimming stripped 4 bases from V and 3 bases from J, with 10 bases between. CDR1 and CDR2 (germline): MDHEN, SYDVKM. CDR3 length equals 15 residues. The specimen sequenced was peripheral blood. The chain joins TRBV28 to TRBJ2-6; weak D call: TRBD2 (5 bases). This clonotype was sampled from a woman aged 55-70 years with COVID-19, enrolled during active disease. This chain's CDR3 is CASSSGGSGANVLTF. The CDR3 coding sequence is TGTGCCAGCAGTTCCGGAGGAAGTGGGGCCAACGTCCTGACTTTC.